Listed here are 24 T cell receptor beta chains from one sample, sequenced in a study of shared clonotypes between healthy human individuals. Data came from immunoSEQ multiplex PCR; TCRdb stores just in-frame clones and leaves some out. The table lists some 2.1 million clones, 85% to 95% of them singletons. Positively selected for CCR7, the CD45RO-negative cells used as naive CD8 cells excluded terminally differentiated effector memory CD45RA+ cells. Sequenced input: naive CD8+ T cells from PBMCs. The receptors were sampled from a man aged 18-30 years in good health. Some clones in this sample may be carry-over from other donors' samples.

The chain links TRBV28 to TRBJ1-2; D is unclear. Trimming removed 6 bases at V and 8 bases at J, with 13 bases between. Germline CDR1 reads MDHEN; CDR2 reads SYDVKM. The CDR3 length is 12 residues. The DNA for the CDR3 is TGTGCCAGCAGAGACGAAGGAGGGGGCTACACCTTC. Encoded protein: CASRDEGGGYTF.

V and J are TRBV12-5 and TRBJ1-1; maybe TRBD1 (6 bases). CDR3 size: 21 residues. Germline CDR1 reads LGHNT; CDR2 reads FRNRAP. V dropped 2 bases and J dropped 4 bases, with 32 bases sitting between them. CDR3 in DNA: TGTGCTAGTGGTTTGTCCCCGTTCCGTAGGGACAAGAAAGCGGGGGGCACTGAAGCTTTCTTT. Translation gives CASGLSPFRRDKKAGGTEAFF. Supplemented by reference TRBV12-5 and TRBJ1-1, the full variable domain reads DARVTQTPRHKVTEMGQEVTMRCQPILGHNTVFWYRQTMMQGLELLAYFRNRAPLDDSGMPKDRFSAEMPDATLATLKIQPSEPRDSAVYFCASGLSPFRRDKKAGGTEAFFGQGTRLTVV.

The V gene is TRBV10-1, the J gene TRBJ2-7; 12 positions agree with TRBD1. The V gene's germline CDR1 is WNHNN and CDR2 SYGVQD (reference sequence). This CDR3 contains 15 residues. Trimming cost V 8 bases and J 2 bases; bases outside gene matches: 7. CDR3 residues: CASSEGQGAPYEQYF. The CDR3 nucleotides read TGCGCCAGCTCGGAGGGACAGGGGGCTCCCTACGAGCAGTACTTC.

This rearrangement joins TRBV28 to TRBJ2-1; 9 bases line up with TRBD2. The CDR3 totals 15 residues. From germline, CDR1 is MDHEN and CDR2 SYDVKM. V was pared by 5 bases and J by 6 bases, with 8 bases of the junction left unmatched. CDR3 DNA: TGTGCCAGCAGTCCATTAGCGGGAGCACTCAATGAGCAGTTCTTC. It translates to CASSPLAGALNEQFF.

The chain couples TRBV28 to TRBJ1-1, with a weak D call TRBD1 (5 bases). V lost 10 bases, J lost 4 bases, and 16 bases lay in between. The CDR3 sequence is 13 residues long. CDR1 is MDHEN, CDR2 SYDVKM, per germline. This CDR3 reads CAISFGGITEAFF. The CDR3, as DNA: TGTGCCATTTCCTTTGGGGGGATCACTGAAGCTTTCTTT.

The chain uses TRBV29-1 and TRBJ2-7; TRBD1 might be the D (6 bases). Germline V gene data show CDR1 as SQVTM and CDR2 as ANQGSEA. The CDR3 runs 13 residues. The V and J ends lost 4 bases and 7 bases respectively, with 17 bases between them. The CDR3 nucleotides are TGCAGCGTTGTCCCTTCAGGGGCCGGGGAGCAGTACTTC. Translated: CSVVPSGAGEQYF.

The chain uses TRBV28 and TRBJ2-7; no definite D call. Germline CDR1 reads MDHEN; CDR2 reads SYDVKM. CDR3 length equals 12 residues. V lost 6 bases and J lost 3, with 9 bases in between. The CDR3 loop reads CASSPRYYEQYF. For the CDR3, the DNA is TGTGCCAGCAGCCCCCGTTACTACGAGCAGTACTTC.

This chain uses TRBV15 with TRBJ2-3; maybe TRBD1 (5 bases). V lost 7 bases, J lost 1 base, and 18 bases lay in between. The CDR3 length is 16 residues. Germline loops: CDR1 LNHNV, CDR2 YYDKDF (reference sequence). In DNA, the CDR3 is TGTGCCACCACCACCTCGCTCCGGACACGCACAGATACGCAGTATTTT. Translation gives CATTTSLRTRTDTQYF. Using reference TRBV15 and TRBJ2-3 for the parts outside the CDR3, the full variable domain is DAMVIQNPRYQVTQFGKPVTLSCSQTLNHNVMYWYQQKSSQAPKLLFHYYDKDFNNEADTPDNFQSRRPNTSFCFLDIRSPGLGDTAMYLCATTTSLRTRTDTQYFGPGTRLTVL.

V is TRBV4-3 and J is TRBJ1-1; a weak D match, TRBD1 (5 bases). Germline assignment: CDR1 LGHNA and CDR2 YSLEER. This CDR3 has 14 amino acids. Trimming shortened V by 1 base and J by 0 bases, and 6 bases separated the two germline ends. The CDR3 protein is CASSQGGVNTEAFF. CDR3 DNA: TGCGCCAGCAGCCAAGGAGGGGTGAACACTGAAGCTTTCTTT.

V is TRBV7-2 and J is TRBJ2-1; no definite D call. From germline, CDR1 is SGHTA and CDR2 FQGNSA. CDR3 size: 15 residues. Trimming left V 10 bases short and J 6 bases short, with 22 bases between. The CDR3 sequence is CAIRREQEPGNEQFF. For the CDR3, the DNA is TGTGCCATCAGGAGAGAGCAGGAGCCTGGCAATGAGCAGTTCTTC.

This rearrangement joins TRBV19 to TRBJ2-2; TRBD1 might be the D (6 bases). Trimming took off 3 bases at V and 4 bases at J, with 15 bases between the two ends. Germline lookup yields CDR1 LNHDA and CDR2 SQIVND (reference sequence). The CDR3 sequence is 16 residues long. CDR3 residues: CASSISSGVATGELFF. DNA for the CDR3: TGTGCCAGTAGTATCTCCTCAGGGGTGGCCACCGGGGAGCTGTTTTTT.

This rearrangement joins TRBV30 to TRBJ1-1; D gene ambiguous. Germline assignment: CDR1 GTSNPN and CDR2 SVGIG (reference sequence). Trimming pared 4 bases from V and 2 bases from J, leaving 8 bases between. This CDR3 contains 12 residues. The CDR3 spells CAWTRSNTEAFF. DNA for the CDR3: TGTGCCTGGACGCGGTCCAACACTGAAGCTTTCTTT. The full variable domain, with the rest looked up from reference TRBV30 and TRBJ1-1, is SQTIHQWPATLVQPVGSPLSLECTVEGTSNPNLYWYRQAAGRGLQLLFYSVGIGQISSEVPQNLSASRPQDRQFILSSKKLLLSDSGFYLCAWTRSNTEAFFGQGTRLTVV.

This rearrangement joins TRBV18 to TRBJ2-5, with unresolved D. V lost 0 bases and J 4 bases, leaving 6 bases between the germline ends. CDR1 is KGHSH and CDR2 is LQKENI in the germline V gene. The CDR3 is made up of 13 amino acids. The DNA for the CDR3 is TGTGCCAGCTCACCACCTGTTCCAGAGACCCAGTACTTC. Amino acid sequence: CASSPPVPETQYF.

The chain employs TRBV28 and TRBJ2-7; 10 nucleotides agree with TRBD1. The CDR3 is 14 residues long. The V segment lost 7 bases and the J segment 5 bases; nucleotides outside the gene matches: 8. Germline V gene data show CDR1 as MDHEN and CDR2 as SYDVKM. The CDR3 region is CASTKVGQGDEQYF. The CDR3 DNA reads TGTGCCAGCACGAAGGTTGGACAGGGGGACGAGCAGTACTTC.

This clone was found once. Other DNA sequences in the same sample also yield this CDR3. The CDR3 here is CAISETRGAYEQYF. For the CDR3, the DNA is TGTGCCATCAGTGAAACACGGGGGGCCTACGAGCAGTACTTC. The V gene is TRBV10-3, the J gene TRBJ2-7; 7 nucleotides match TRBD2. The germline gives CDR1 ENHRY, CDR2 SYGVKD. The CDR3 spans 14 residues. V shed 3 bases and J 2 bases; nucleotides not matched to a gene: 4.

The rearrangement uses TRBV11-2 and TRBJ2-5; D remains ambiguous. Looked up from germline, CDR1 is SGHAT and CDR2 is FQNNGV. There are 14 residues in the CDR3. V was shortened by 2 bases and J by 5 bases, with 12 bases between the two germline ends. CDR3 DNA: TGTGCCAGCAGCTTAATTCCAGAAATGGAGACCCAGTACTTC. Translation: CASSLIPEMETQYF.

The rearrangement links TRBV6-6 to TRBJ2-3; TRBD1 matches 11 bases. The CDR3 consists of 15 residues. With V trimmed by 8 bases and J by 4 bases, 8 bases remained unmatched. CDR1 and CDR2 (germline): MNHNY, SVGAGI (reference sequence). As DNA, the CDR3 is TGTGCCAGCGGCCATTGGACAGGGGGCGCAGATACGCAGTATTTT. This codes for CASGHWTGGADTQYF.

V and J are TRBV28 and TRBJ2-4; D gene ambiguous. The germline V gene has CDR1 MDHEN and CDR2 SYDVKM. Trimming cost V 3 bases and J 8 bases, with 14 bases left between them. The CDR3 sequence is 14 residues long. The CDR3 bases are TGTGCCAGCAGTTTCGTTGGAGATGGGGACATTCAGTACTTC. Amino acids: CASSFVGDGDIQYF.

The chain links TRBV7-9 to TRBJ1-4; 9 bases are shared with TRBD1. Per germline, CDR1 SEHNR and CDR2 FQNEAQ (reference sequence). Trimming cost V 5 bases and J 2 bases; bases outside gene matches: 6. The CDR3 length is 16 residues. This CDR3 is CASSPGQGWTNEKLFF. DNA for the CDR3: TGTGCCAGCAGCCCAGGACAGGGGTGGACTAATGAAAAACTGTTTTTT.

This chain joins TRBV29-1 and TRBJ2-1, with 10 bases fitting TRBD2. The CDR3 is made up of 13 amino acids. Germline CDR1 reads SQVTM; CDR2 reads ANQGSEA. V lost 7 bases and J lost 9; bases outside the gene matches: 9. The CDR3 coding sequence is TGCAGCGGTACTAGCGGGGTCCGGGGTGAGCAGTTCTTC. Protein product: CSGTSGVRGEQFF.

The V gene is TRBV6-1, the J gene TRBJ1-5, with D perhaps matching TRBD1 (5 bases). Trimming pared 0 bases from V and 5 bases from J, leaving 17 bases between. This CDR3 contains 17 residues. CDR1 MNHNS and CDR2 SASEGT come from the germline V gene. CDR3 protein: CASSEALERGVDQPQHF. CDR3 nucleotides: TGTGCCAGCAGTGAAGCGCTTGAGAGAGGGGTCGATCAGCCCCAGCATTTT.

This clone was observed a single time. The CDR3 region is CASSGNREIRATNEKLFF. DNA of the CDR3: TGTGCCAGCAGCGGCAACCGGGAGATTCGAGCAACTAATGAAAAACTGTTTTTT. The rearrangement links TRBV11-2 to TRBJ1-4; D remains ambiguous. Germline CDR1 and CDR2: SGHAT and FQNNGV. This CDR3 has 18 amino acids. V was pared by 5 bases and J by 0 bases, with 19 bases between.

In the case of this clone: This sample includes further DNA sequences coding for the same CDR3. The genes are TRBV11-2 and TRBJ1-5; D is unclear. CDR3 length equals 13 residues. Germline assignment: CDR1 SGHAT and CDR2 FQNNGV. The ends were cut back, 1 base at V and 4 bases at J, with 5 bases in the middle. Here the CDR3 reads CASSLAGNQPQHF. CDR3 DNA sequence: TGTGCCAGCAGCTTAGCCGGTAATCAGCCCCAGCATTTT.

This clone was observed a few times. The rearrangement joins TRBV13 to TRBJ2-1; D is possibly TRBD1 or TRBD2 (5 bases each). V lost 3 bases and J 0 bases, leaving 9 bases between the germline ends. CDR3 size: 15 residues. Germline V gene data show CDR1 as PRHDT and CDR2 as FYEKMQ (reference sequence). This CDR3 is CASSLGTDSYNEQFF. For the CDR3, the DNA is TGTGCCAGCAGCTTGGGGACGGACTCCTACAATGAGCAGTTCTTC.